This entry concerns a single TCR beta chain. No antigen is known for it. The ends were cut back, 3 bases at V and 1 base at J, with 7 bases in the middle. The CDR3 totals 14 residues. Per the germline V gene, CDR1 is ENHRY and CDR2 is SYGVKD. The data originate from a study of blood T cells in healthy people across ages. Study findings and constraints: With age, beta diversity per million T cells declined roughly linearly, significantly by 30 to 40.

A second roughly 7 to 11 cycle PCR used barcoded and J-beta primers. From the 5' RACE reads, TCRdb called clonotypes with MiXCR, one entry per CDR3 protein. The sample holds some 640,000 distinct CDR3 sequences, 49% seen once. The source is a woman in her sixties in good health. Specimen: blood. V is TRBV10-3 and J is TRBJ1-5; D gene uncertain. Here the CDR3 DNA reads TGTGCCATCAGTGATGTGCGGAGCAATCAGCCCCAGCATTTT. Translating gives CAISDVRSNQPQHF.